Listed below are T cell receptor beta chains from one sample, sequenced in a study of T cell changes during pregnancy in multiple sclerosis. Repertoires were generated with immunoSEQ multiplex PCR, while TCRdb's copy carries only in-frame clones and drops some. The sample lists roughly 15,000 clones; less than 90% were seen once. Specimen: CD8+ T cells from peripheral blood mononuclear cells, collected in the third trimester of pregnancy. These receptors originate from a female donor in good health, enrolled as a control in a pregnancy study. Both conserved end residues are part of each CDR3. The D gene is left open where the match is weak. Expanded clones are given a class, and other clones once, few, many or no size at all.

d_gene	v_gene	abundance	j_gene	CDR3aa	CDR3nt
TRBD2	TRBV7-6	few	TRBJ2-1	CASSLKGEREALGEQFF	TGTGCCAGCAGCTTAAAAGGAGAGCGGGAGGCCCTGGGTGAGCAGTTCTTC
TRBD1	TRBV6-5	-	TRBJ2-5	CASSSYRGLQETQYF	TGTGCCAGCAGTTCCTACAGGGGTTTGCAAGAGACCCAGTACTTC
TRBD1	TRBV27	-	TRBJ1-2	CASSSGQGRDGYTF	TGTGCCAGCAGTTCTGGACAGGGAAGGGATGGCTACACCTTC
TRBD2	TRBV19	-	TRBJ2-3	CASSIGGLADTDTQYF	TGTGCCAGTAGTATAGGGGGACTAGCGGACACAGATACGCAGTATTTT
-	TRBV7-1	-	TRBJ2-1	CASSLSSYNEQFF	TGTGCCAGCAGCTTGAGCTCCTACAATGAGCAGTTCTTC
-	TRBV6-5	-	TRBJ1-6	CASSVQGFMGSPLHF	TGTGCCAGCAGTGTACAGGGCTTTATGGGTTCACCCCTCCACTTT
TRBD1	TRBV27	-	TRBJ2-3	CASSSGTGPDTQYF	TGTGCCAGCAGTTCCGGGACAGGGCCAGATACGCAGTATTTT
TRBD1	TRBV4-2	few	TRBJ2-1	CASSQEEGANYNEQFF	TGTGCCAGCAGCCAAGAAGAGGGGGCGAACTACAATGAGCAGTTCTTC
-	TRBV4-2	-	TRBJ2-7	CASSHEGLDEQYF	TGTGCCAGCAGCCACGAAGGACTGGACGAGCAGTACTTC
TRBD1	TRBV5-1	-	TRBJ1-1	CASSSTRQGPRSNTEAFF	TGCGCCAGCAGCTCAACACGACAGGGGCCTAGGTCGAACACTGAAGCTTTCTTT
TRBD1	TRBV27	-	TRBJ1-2	CASSPKGQGYTF	TGTGCCAGCAGTCCCAAGGGACAGGGTTACACCTTC